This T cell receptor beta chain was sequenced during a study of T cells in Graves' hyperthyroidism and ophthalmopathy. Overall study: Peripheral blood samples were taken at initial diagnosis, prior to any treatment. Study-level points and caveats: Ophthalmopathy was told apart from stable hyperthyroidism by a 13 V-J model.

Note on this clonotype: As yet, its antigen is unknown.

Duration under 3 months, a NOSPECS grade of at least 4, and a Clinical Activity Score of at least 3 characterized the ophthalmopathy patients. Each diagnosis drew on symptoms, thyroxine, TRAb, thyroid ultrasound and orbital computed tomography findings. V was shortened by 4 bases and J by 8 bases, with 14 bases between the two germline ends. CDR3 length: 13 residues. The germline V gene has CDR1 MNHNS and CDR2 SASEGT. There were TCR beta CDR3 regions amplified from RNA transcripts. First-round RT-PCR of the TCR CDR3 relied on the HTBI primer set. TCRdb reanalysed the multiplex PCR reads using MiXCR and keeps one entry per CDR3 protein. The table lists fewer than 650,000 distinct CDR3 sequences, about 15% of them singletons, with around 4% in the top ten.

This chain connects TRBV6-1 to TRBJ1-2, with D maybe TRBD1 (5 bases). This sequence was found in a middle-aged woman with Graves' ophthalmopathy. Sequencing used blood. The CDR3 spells CASSVDSAGGYTF. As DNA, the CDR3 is TGTGCCAGCAGTGTAGACAGCGCTGGGGGCTACACCTTC.